This T cell receptor beta chain was captured by sequencing in a study of post-analysis software for immune sequencing data. On the study more broadly: The disease courses spanned relapsing-remitting, secondary progressive and progressive-relapsing forms of multiple sclerosis.

Germline values: CDR1 SGHAT, CDR2 FQNNGV. This CDR3 spans 15 amino acids. V dropped 1 base and J dropped 8 bases, with 15 bases sitting between them. Study outcomes and limitations: In multiple sclerosis, normalized Chao1 diversity was significantly below that of controls. When patients were compared with controls, four or five TRBV segments were more frequent, TRBV5-6, TRBV5-1 and TRBV20-1 among them. F-measure co-clustering was strong for batch-matched samples.

Tagging with unique molecular identifiers was a feature of the TCR beta cDNA libraries. TCRdb redid the calling of the PCR reads with MiXCR, one entry per CDR3 protein. The sample yields about 400,000 distinct CDR3 sequences, approximately 33% seen once. With regard to this clonotype: What it binds is not known.

The chain uses TRBV11-2 and TRBJ2-1; the D gene is possibly TRBD2 (6 bases). Sequenced material: blood. The TCR was taken from a girl under 18 with multiple sclerosis. CDR3: CASSLGPTSRDEQFF. The CDR3, as DNA: TGTGCCAGCAGCTTAGGTCCTACTAGCAGGGATGAGCAGTTCTTC.